The source of this TCR beta chain is a study of identical twins. Study-level results: Cord blood's abundant beta clonotypes had fewer insertions, unlike memory repertoires.

Template switching added a universal primer site; cDNA carried unique molecular identifiers. Each CDR3 protein gets one entry after TCRdb re-called the 5' RACE reads with MiXCR. Among fewer than 500,000 distinct CDR3 sequences listed, about 13% were seen once. The CDR3 has 12 residues. Trimming took 5 bases from V and 7 from J, leaving 11 bases between them. Germline assignment: CDR1 SNHLY and CDR2 FYNNEI. This clonotype was detected only a few times. The target antigen is unknown. These records were also assigned to another study, of yellow fever vaccine responses in identical twins. That report adds: Among the twins, the vaccine T cell response reportedly seemed partly convergent and partly personalized.

The sequence derives from a woman between 18 and 29 years old in good health. The specimen was CD4+ T cells sorted from blood. The genes are TRBV2 and TRBJ1-2; D unresolved. The CDR3 DNA follows: TGTGCCAGCAGTCCACTACTCGGTGGCTACACCTTC. It translates to CASSPLLGGYTF.